This T cell receptor beta chain comes out of a study of CD8+CD57+ T cells in acquired aplastic anemia (dated by TCRdb to 2017 to 2018). Study-wide context: DNA extracted from sorted CD4+ and CD8+ cells had a mean of approximately 3.5 ug, with a range of roughly 0.17 to 27.4 ug. For healthy donor samples, the average read count was about 10 million for CD4+ cells and 11 million to 13 million for CD8+ cells. General study outcomes and caveats: Patients and healthy controls showed no significant difference in CD8+ Simpson's diversity (P=0.060). Some 30 CD8+ CDR3 sequences were shared between patients and controls but appeared highly expressed in patients and within their immunodominant clones.

This clonotype was counted ten times or more. Its antigen is still unknown. No qualities accompany the bases; no much larger clone lies one base away. The V and J ends are trimmed by 0 bases and 0 bases, leaving 8 bases between them. CDR1 and CDR2 are read off the germline V gene as SGHVS and FNYEAQ. Inclusive of the bounding cysteine and phenylalanine, the CDR3 is 16 residues long. Only the CDR3 DNA is retained, 48 bases long and in frame from the first base. Genomic DNA served as template for TCR beta VDJ combination and CDR3 sequence profiling. TCR repertoire sequencing was run on an Illumina HiSeq 2000. Concerning the study's data processing: TRBV/TRBJ rearrangement plots, CDR3 size and DJ length profiles, and Simpson's diversity index were used to assess repertoires. The most abundant DNA sequence in the deep sequencing data was taken as the immunodominant clone. CDR3 amino acid sequences were screened for sharing across subjects and were compared with published repertoires and the VDJdb database. In TCRdb, the public reads were trimmed at Q25 with fastp and aligned with MiXCR, with productive beta chains retained. Records with the same CDR3 protein are collapsed into one entry carrying the most frequent genes and DNA. The V and J calls shown here were made by TCRdb, not taken from the authors' results. The sample includes 400,000 to 500,000 distinct CDR3 sequences, with 65% to 80% observed a single time. The ten largest clones represent approximately 4% of the sample.

In the study, sorted CD4+ and CD8+ blood T cells from patients with severe aplastic anemia and from healthy subjects underwent deep sequencing of TCR repertoires. Ficoll-Paque density gradient centrifugation was used to isolate peripheral blood mononuclear cells. Before DNA was extracted, CD4+ and CD8+ T cells were sorted using either FACS or magnetic beads. Sequencing was done on a sample of sorted CD4+, CD8+, or CD8+CD57+ T cells (not recorded which) from PBMCs. This sequence was found in a human donor in good health, serving as a control. The chain is encoded by TRBV7-6 joined to TRBJ2-2, and possibly TRBD2, on 5 matching bases. The DNA is TGTGCCAGCAGCTTAGCGAGGGCATCGAACACCGGGGAGCTGTTTTTT. Its coded protein is CASSLARASNTGELFF. Where the CDR3 stops, the reference TRBV7-6 and TRBJ2-2 genes take over; the full variable domain is GAGVSQSPRYKVTKRGQDVALRCDPISGHVSLYWYRQALGQGPEFLTYFNYEAQQDKSGLPNDRFSAERPEGSISTLTIQRTEQRDSAMYRCASSLARASNTGELFFGEGSRLTVL.